The source of this T cell receptor beta chain is a study of blood T cell repertoires in COVID-19. The repertoire was sequenced with immunoSEQ multiplex PCR; TCRdb's copy has only in-frame clones and lacks some. Here the sample spans 25,000 to 40,000 clones, 87% being singletons. The germline CDR1 and CDR2 sequences are SGHTA and FQGTGA. This CDR3 is built from 17 residues. The trim removed 0 bases at V and 4 bases at J, leaving 9 bases unmatched. V usage is TRBV7-3 and J usage is TRBJ2-3, with TRBD2 identical over 8 bases. The sequence was obtained from a man aged 60-69 years with active COVID-19. The sample taken for sequencing was peripheral blood. Written as DNA, the CDR3 is TGTGCCAGCAGCTTAACGTTCGTAGCGGGACCCCCAGATACGCAGTATTTT. Translation: CASSLTFVAGPPDTQYF.